The TCR beta chain described here comes from a study of blood T cell repertoires in COVID-19. The overall study: There were acute and convalescent COVID-19 samples, and they came from the United States, Italy and Spain. From T cells, B-cell-depleted T cells, or PBMCs came the material, which was cDNA or gDNA.

Source study methods: Quantification of nucleated cells was approximated via reference gene primer amplification. TCRdb keeps only in-frame clones here, not all; method: immunoSEQ multiplex PCR. V, J and clone size are those of that table, while D and trimming were read from the DNA. The table shows approximately 200,000 clones, with approximately 86% occurring only once. The sequenced material came from peripheral blood. This clonotype was obtained from a man in his sixties or seventies with active or convalescent COVID-19.

The CDR3 DNA reads TGTGCCAGCAGCCAACAGGGAGTTGGGTCTTATGGCTACACCTTC. This codes for CASSQQGVGSYGYTF. The rearrangement links TRBV7-8 to TRBJ1-2; weak D call: TRBD1 (6 bases). The germline CDR1 and CDR2 sequences are SGHVS and FQNEAQ. This CDR3 spans 15 amino acids. With 5 bases removed from V and 5 bases from J, the gap between germline ends came to 18 bases.